Presented here are 19 T cell receptor beta chains from one specimen sequenced in a study of spatial heterogeneity in lung cancer. One entry per CDR3 protein, called by TCRdb with MiXCR from the 5' RACE reads. Among around 100,000 distinct CDR3 sequences listed, approximately 4.4% were seen once. Findings and limits, study-wide: It was found that expanded intratumoral alpha and beta TCR counts tracked tumor mutation counts.

The time point is: sample taken at primary tumor resection. For these receptors, no antigen is known. Material: lung tumor tissue, obtained at surgery. These receptors originate from a male donor with early-stage non-small cell lung cancer.

This clonotype has ten or more counts. This CDR3 is CASSLQRGNNEQFF. CDR3 coding DNA: TGCGCCAGCAGCTTACAGCGGGGGAACAATGAGCAGTTCTTC. This chain links TRBV5-1 with TRBJ2-1; TRBD2 agrees at 8 bases. The J segment lost 5 bases and the V segment lost 2 bases, leaving 3 bases of the junction unmatched. Germline V gene data show CDR1 as SGHRS and CDR2 as YFSETQ. This CDR3 is 14 amino acids long. Looking up the rest from reference TRBV5-1 and TRBJ2-1 gives the full variable domain: KAGVTQTPRYLIKTRGQQVTLSCSPISGHRSVSWYQQTPGQGLQFLFEYFSETQRNKGNFPGRFSGRQFSNSRSEMNVSTLELGDSALYLCASSLQRGNNEQFFGPGTRLTVL.

There are many counts of this clonotype. The chain carries TRBV5-6 and TRBJ2-7; D may be TRBD1 or TRBD2 (5 bases each). Trimming stripped 0 bases from V and 0 bases from J, with 10 bases between. The CDR3 runs to 15 residues. Germline V gene data show CDR1 as SGHDT and CDR2 as YYEEEE. CDR3 in amino acids: CASSLAGARSYEQYF. CDR3 bases: TGTGCCAGCAGCTTGGCCGGGGCGCGCTCCTACGAGCAGTACTTC.

This clonotype has a count of ten or more. J is TRBJ2-2 and V is TRBV7-7; the D gene is possibly TRBD2 (6 bases). The length of the CDR3 is 17 residues. Per germline, CDR1 SSHAT and CDR2 FNYEAQ (reference sequence). V was shortened by 3 bases and J by 3 bases, with 17 bases between the two germline ends. The CDR3 is CASSLNSWTKDTGELFF. The CDR3 DNA is TGTGCCAGCAGCTTGAATTCCTGGACTAAGGACACCGGGGAGCTGTTTTTT. Full variable domain (outside the CDR3, taken from reference TRBV7-7 and TRBJ2-2): GAGVSQSPRYKVTKRGQDVTLRCDPISSHATLYWYQQALGQGPEFLTYFNYEAQPDKSGLPSDRFSAERPEGSISTLTIQRTEQRDSAMYRCASSLNSWTKDTGELFFGEGSRLTVL.

This clonotype has at least ten counts. The V and J genes are TRBV28 and TRBJ2-3; D possibly corresponds to TRBD1 (5 bases). Germline V gene sequence: CDR1 MDHEN, CDR2 SYDVKM. V lost 5 bases, J lost 2 bases, and 11 bases lay in between. The CDR3 totals 14 residues. The CDR3 nucleotides are TGTGCCAGCAGTCGAGACAGAACCACAGATACGCAGTATTTT. Protein product: CASSRDRTTDTQYF.

This clonotype has just a few counts. The chain carries TRBV28 and TRBJ1-5, with 7 bases that match TRBD1. Germline V lookup: CDR1 MDHEN, CDR2 SYDVKM. The CDR3 is 15 amino acids. Trimming cost V 3 bases and J 6 bases; bases outside gene matches: 8. CDR3: CASSFQGGSGQPQHF. CDR3 nucleotides: TGTGCCAGCAGTTTCCAAGGGGGCTCTGGTCAGCCCCAGCATTTT.

Ten or more counts support this clonotype. A junction boundary mismatches the germline segment, possibly from a read error. The V and J genes are TRBV10-3 and TRBJ2-7; TRBD1 agrees at 7 bases. Germline V CDR1 and CDR2: ENHRY, SYGVKD. This CDR3 contains 10 residues. CDR3 region: CETGQYEQYF. CDR3 sequence (DNA): TGCGAGACAGGGCAATACGAGCAGTACTTC.

This clonotype was counted many times. CDR3 protein: CASSPPGRGHYEQYF. The CDR3 DNA sequence: TGTGCCAGCAGTCCGCCGGGTCGGGGTCACTACGAGCAGTACTTC. This chain uses TRBV28 with TRBJ2-7; maybe TRBD2 (5 bases). The CDR3 runs 15 residues. CDR1 is MDHEN, CDR2 SYDVKM, per germline. Trimming took off 5 bases at V and 3 bases at J, with 17 bases between the two ends.

This clonotype occurred a few times. The rearrangement uses TRBV20-1 and TRBJ1-6, with 7 positions matching TRBD1. The length of the CDR3 is 17 residues. Germline V gene data show CDR1 as DFQATT and CDR2 as SNEGSKA (reference sequence). Trimming at V came to 7 bases and at J to 0 bases, leaving 12 bases not matched to a gene. CDR3 amino acids: CSVQRGGQSSYNSPLHF. The DNA of the CDR3 is TGCAGTGTGCAAAGGGGGGGACAGAGCTCCTATAATTCACCCCTCCACTTT.

This clonotype has at least ten counts. The J gene is TRBJ1-4, the V gene TRBV3-1; D gene unclear. Trimming pared 2 bases from V and 5 bases from J, leaving 9 bases between. The CDR3 runs 14 residues. The germline V gene encodes CDR1 LGHDT and CDR2 YNNKEL (reference sequence). The CDR3 sequence: CASSQSDGNEKLFF. Here the CDR3 DNA reads TGTGCCAGCAGCCAAAGTGACGGGAATGAAAAACTGTTTTTT. The complete variable domain, with remaining parts taken from reference TRBV3-1 and TRBJ1-4, reads DTAVSQTPKYLVTQMGNDKSIKCEQNLGHDTMYWYKQDSKKFLKIMFSYNNKELIINETVPNRFSPKSPDKAHLNLHINSLELGDSAVYFCASSQSDGNEKLFFGSGTQLSVL.

This clonotype showed up many times. The chain employs TRBV7-2 and TRBJ1-2; D might be TRBD1 (6 bases). There are 15 residues in the CDR3. Trimming removed 5 bases from V and 5 bases from J, with 18 bases in between. Germline V gene sequence: CDR1 SGHTA, CDR2 FQGNSA. For the CDR3, the DNA is TGTGCCAGCAGCCCTTACTCAAGACAGGAATATGGCTACACCTTC. Its translation is CASSPYSRQEYGYTF.

The sample holds many counts of this clonotype. The chain has TRBV28 and TRBJ1-2, with unresolved D. The V end lost 8 bases, the J end lost 4 bases, and 11 bases lay between the germline ends. CDR1 is MDHEN and CDR2 is SYDVKM in the germline V gene. The CDR3 runs to 12 residues. The CDR3 loop reads CASLLIGYGYTF. CDR3 nucleotide sequence: TGTGCCAGCCTACTTATCGGCTATGGCTACACCTTC.

There are many counts of this clonotype. V gene TRBV6-5 combines with J gene TRBJ2-1, with unresolved D. V was trimmed by 0 bases and J by 7 bases, leaving 13 bases between them. This CDR3 region has 15 residues. Germline V gene data show CDR1 as MNHEY and CDR2 as SVGAGI. In DNA, the CDR3 is TGTGCCAGCAGTTACTCTCACCAGTTGAGGAATGAGCAGTTCTTC. This sequence encodes CASSYSHQLRNEQFF.

This clonotype has just a few counts. Written as DNA, the CDR3 is TGTGCCAGCAGCGGAGGGACTAGCGGACCCTACGAGCAGTACTTC. This translates into CASSGGTSGPYEQYF. The chain combines TRBV11-2 with TRBJ2-7; 11 positions match TRBD2. V trimming: 5 bases; J trimming: 2 bases; junction bases outside the gene matches: 5. The CDR3 is made up of 15 amino acids. Per germline, CDR1 SGHAT and CDR2 FQNNGV.

Many counts were recorded for this clonotype. CDR3 amino acids: CASSQDEQGNEQFF. The CDR3 region has the DNA TGTGCCAGCAGCCAAGATGAACAGGGGAATGAGCAGTTCTTC. This chain joins TRBV3-1 and TRBJ2-1, with 7 bases aligning to TRBD1. Germline values: CDR1 LGHDT, CDR2 YNNKEL (reference sequence). The CDR3 spans 14 residues. V dropped 0 bases and J dropped 7; count of bases not matched to a gene: 3.

The gene calls are TRBV2 and TRBJ1-1, with D tentatively TRBD1 (6 bases). There are 14 residues in the CDR3. V shed 4 bases and J shed 0 bases, with 9 bases lying between them. In germline, CDR1 is SNHLY, CDR2 FYNNEI. The chain's CDR3 is CASSARTVNTEAFF. The CDR3 DNA reads as TGTGCCAGCAGTGCTCGGACAGTGAACACTGAAGCTTTCTTT.

This clonotype was observed many times. V gene TRBV6-1 combines with J gene TRBJ2-1; the D gene is possibly TRBD2 (6 bases). The CDR3 runs 16 residues. Trimming shortened V by 3 bases and J by 0 bases, and 12 bases separated the two germline ends. Germline-derived CDR1 and CDR2 are MNHNS and SASEGT. In DNA form, the CDR3 reads TGTGCCAGCAGTGATGGACGGGGGAGCTCCTACAATGAGCAGTTCTTC. Its protein product is CASSDGRGSSYNEQFF.

This clonotype was counted at least ten times. This chain connects TRBV3-1 to TRBJ2-7; D is perhaps TRBD2 (5 bases). CDR1 is LGHDT and CDR2 is YNNKEL in the germline V gene (reference sequence). V was trimmed by 4 bases and J by 2 bases, leaving 9 bases between them. This CDR3 region has 13 residues. CDR3 residues: CASSRADAYEQYF. In DNA form, the CDR3 reads TGTGCCAGCAGCCGAGCGGATGCCTACGAGCAGTACTTC.

The gene calls are TRBV11-3 and TRBJ2-1; 9 nucleotides align to TRBD1. The CDR3 contains 13 residues. In germline, CDR1 is SGHNT, CDR2 YENEEA. Trimming at V came to 8 bases and at J to 6 bases, leaving 5 bases not matched to a gene. CDR3 DNA sequence: TGTGCCAGCTCAAACAGGGGGCCCAATGAGCAGTTCTTC. Protein sequence: CASSNRGPNEQFF.

This chain joins TRBV4-1 and TRBJ2-5; D may be TRBD1 or TRBD2 (5 bases each). The germline V gene encodes CDR1 MGHRA and CDR2 YSYEKL. The CDR3 has 15 amino acids. Trimming shortened V by 1 base and J by 1 base, and 10 bases separated the two germline ends. CDR3 sequence reads: CASSQVWDGQETQYF. The CDR3 bases are TGCGCCAGCAGCCAAGTTTGGGACGGCCAAGAGACCCAGTACTTC.